This is a list of T cell receptor beta chains from one sample in a study of T-cell reconstitution after alpha-beta-depleted transplantation in children. TCRdb analysed the PCR reads with MiXCR anew, one entry per CDR3 protein. The repertoire holds about 500,000 distinct CDR3 sequences, with 32% as singletons. This specimen consisted of PBMCs from the stem cell graft donor, obtained from the stem cell graft. The receptor source for this set is a human donor who donated a stem cell graft to a child with aplastic anemia. Each CDR3 is given with its conserved first and last residue. The order of the fields is V gene, clone size, D gene, J gene, CDR3 DNA, CDR3 protein. A D gene is named only where the DNA matches it firmly. Size tells how often a clone was seen (once, few, many) or the class of an expanded clone, and some rows leave it out.

TRBV18	-	-	TRBJ2-3	TGTGCCAGCTCACCGGGGCTTCTCACAGATACGCAGTATTTT	CASSPGLLTDTQYF
TRBV27	-	-	TRBJ2-3	TGTGCCAGCAGGGCCCCGGGACTGACTAGCACAGATACGCAGTATTTT	CASRAPGLTSTDTQYF
TRBV12-3/TRBV12-4	-	-	TRBJ2-2	TGTGCCAGCAGTTTATGGGTACAGGGCAACACCGGGGAGCTGTTTTTT	CASSLWVQGNTGELFF
TRBV12-3/TRBV12-4	few	-	TRBJ1-2	TGTGCCAGCAGTCCAAGTACTTATGGCTACACCTTC	CASSPSTYGYTF
TRBV20-1	few	TRBD1	TRBJ2-1	TGCAGTGCTAGAGACCGACAGGGGAAAGGCTACAATGAGCAGTTCTTC	CSARDRQGKGYNEQFF
TRBV12-3/TRBV12-4	-	-	TRBJ2-2	TGTGCCAGCAGTTTAGCGCAGGGAAGCGGGGAGCTGTTTTTT	CASSLAQGSGELFF
TRBV7-2	many	-	TRBJ2-1	TGTGCCAGCAGCTCCCCCCGGGACAACCACAATGAGCAGTTCTTC	CASSSPRDNHNEQFF
TRBV28	once	-	TRBJ1-2	TGTGCCAGCAGTCCCCCCGGACGCATCGATGGCTACACCTTC	CASSPPGRIDGYTF
TRBV12-3/TRBV12-4	-	TRBD2	TRBJ2-3	TGTGCCAGCAGGCGGACTAGCGGGGGCACAGATACGCAGTATTTT	CASRRTSGGTDTQYF
TRBV19	once	TRBD1	TRBJ2-6	TGTGCCAGTAGTGTAGGACAGGCAGCCAACGTCCTGACTTTC	CASSVGQAANVLTF
TRBV20-1	many	TRBD1	TRBJ1-1	TGCAGCGCCCGACAGGGCTTGAACACTGAAGCTTTCTTT	CSARQGLNTEAFF
TRBV12-1	few	-	TRBJ2-3	TGTGCCAGCATCAACGAGGGACTAGTGGGTGATACGCAGTATTTT	CASINEGLVGDTQYF
TRBV7-2	-	-	TRBJ2-3	TGTGCCAGCAGCTTAGCGGCGGCGGCTAGCACAGATACGCAGTATTTT	CASSLAAAASTDTQYF
TRBV4-3	-	-	TRBJ2-7	TGCGCCAGCAGCCAAGATAGGGGCAGGGGCGGGTACGAGCAGTACTTC	CASSQDRGRGGYEQYF
TRBV28	-	TRBD1	TRBJ2-7	TGTGCCAGCAGTTCTTCCGGACAGGGCGGGAACTTC	CASSSSGQGGNF
TRBV7-2	many	-	TRBJ2-1	TGTGCCAGCAGCTTAGACAGGGGGGGCTACAATGAGCAGTTCTTC	CASSLDRGGYNEQFF
TRBV20-1	-	TRBD1	TRBJ1-1	TGCAGTGCTAGAGATGTACAGGGGGCAGGGGTCACTGAAGCTTTCTTT	CSARDVQGAGVTEAFF
TRBV6-2/TRBV6-3	once	-	TRBJ2-2	TGTGCCAGCAGTTCAACAGGGTACACCGGGGAGCTGTTTTTT	CASSSTGYTGELFF
TRBV12-3/TRBV12-4	few	-	TRBJ2-1	TGTGCCAGCAGTTTAACGGCAGGGCCAGGCAATGAGCAGTTCTTC	CASSLTAGPGNEQFF
TRBV30	-	-	TRBJ1-1	TGTGCCTGGAGTCGAGGAGGGAACCCTGAAGCTTTCTTT	CAWSRGGNPEAFF
TRBV5-5	-	TRBD2	TRBJ2-5	TGTGCCAGCAGCCAGGTAGCGGGAGTAGAGACCCAGTACTTC	CASSQVAGVETQYF
TRBV2	-	TRBD2	TRBJ2-2	TGTGCCAGCAAATTTCGTAGCGGGAGGTCGAACACCGGGGAGCTGTTTTTT	CASKFRSGRSNTGELFF
TRBV6-6	-	-	TRBJ2-1	TGTGCCAGCACCTGGGACTCTTCGATAACGAGCTCCTACAATGAGCAGTTCTTC	CASTWDSSITSSYNEQFF
TRBV24-1	-	-	TRBJ1-1	TGTGCCACCAGAGCGGGAGGGGCCGACACACCTGAAGCTTTCTTT	CATRAGGADTPEAFF
TRBV9	few	-	TRBJ2-5	TGTGCCAGCAGCGTTATTGGTCTTACGGGAGTTCTGGAGACCCAGTACTTC	CASSVIGLTGVLETQYF
TRBV20-1	-	TRBD1	TRBJ1-1	TGCAGTGCTAGACTAACAGGGGTGTCTGAAGCTTTCTTT	CSARLTGVSEAFF
TRBV29-1	-	-	TRBJ1-3	TGCAGCGTTAGGGGTCCTGGAAACACCATATATTTT	CSVRGPGNTIYF
TRBV20-1	once	-	TRBJ2-4	TGCAGTGCTAGCAAGCCCGGGACATCTGCCAAAAACATTCAGTACTTC	CSASKPGTSAKNIQYF
TRBV29-1	few	TRBD2	TRBJ2-2	TGCAGCGTTTCTAGCGGGATGGGGCCCGGGGAGCTGTTTTTT	CSVSSGMGPGELFF
TRBV29-1	few	TRBD2	TRBJ2-7	TGCAGCGTTGAAATACTGACTAGCGGGAGGTACGAGCAGTACTTC	CSVEILTSGRYEQYF
TRBV29-1	few	-	TRBJ2-7	TGCAGCGTTGACGGTCAAGGCTCCTACGAGCAGTACTTC	CSVDGQGSYEQYF
TRBV10-3	few	TRBD1	TRBJ1-1	TGTGCCATCAGGTCCACAGGGGAGAACACTGAAGCTTTCTTT	CAIRSTGENTEAFF
TRBV28	few	TRBD1	TRBJ1-2	TGTGCCAGCAGTTCTAACAGGGGGCATGGCTACACCTTC	CASSSNRGHGYTF
TRBV27	-	-	TRBJ2-1	TGTGCCAGCACCCCTTCGGGGACTGCCACGTTCAATGAGCAGTTCTTC	CASTPSGTATFNEQFF
TRBV5-1	-	-	TRBJ1-6	TGCGCCAGCAGCTTGGACAGCTCCTATAATTCACCCCTCCACTTT	CASSLDSSYNSPLHF
TRBV18	-	-	TRBJ2-5	TGTGCCAGCTCACCACTGTCGGACCCGAAGGCCCAGTACTTC	CASSPLSDPKAQYF
TRBV20-1	-	-	TRBJ2-1	TGCAGTGCTACAGTACACAATGAGCAGTTCTTC	CSATVHNEQFF
TRBV6-5	-	-	TRBJ1-4	TGTGCCAGCAGTTACTCGAATAAAGTGTCGGCTAATGAAAAACTGTTTTTT	CASSYSNKVSANEKLFF
TRBV6-2/TRBV6-3	few	TRBD2	TRBJ2-1	TGTGCCAGCAGTTACTCGTTGAGGGAGGGCCGGAATGAGCAGTTCTTC	CASSYSLREGRNEQFF
TRBV18	few	TRBD1	TRBJ2-1	TGTGCCAGCTCACTCTGGACAGGGGACAATGAGCAGTTCTTC	CASSLWTGDNEQFF
TRBV12-3/TRBV12-4	-	-	TRBJ2-7	TGTGCCAGCAGCCCCAGTGGGGGCTCCTACGAGCAGTACTTC	CASSPSGGSYEQYF
TRBV18	-	TRBD2	TRBJ2-1	TGTGCCAGCTCACCAACCCTAGCGGGCCACTCCTCCTACAATGAGCAGTTCTTC	CASSPTLAGHSSYNEQFF
TRBV30	-	TRBD2	TRBJ2-1	TGTGCGCGGAGGCTAGCGGGAGGGCCCTACAATGAGCAGTTCTTC	CARRLAGGPYNEQFF
TRBV7-2	few	-	TRBJ1-1	TGTGCCAGCAGGGGGGATGGGGGGCGAGAGGCTTTCTTT	CASRGDGGREAFF
TRBV30	-	-	TRBJ1-1	TGTGCCTGGAGTGCCCAGCCAAACACTGAAGCTTTCTTT	CAWSAQPNTEAFF
TRBV11-2	-	TRBD1	TRBJ1-5	TGTGCCAGCAGCTTCAAAACCGGGACAGGGGGCGGCTTAGGCAATCAGCCCCAGCATTTT	CASSFKTGTGGGLGNQPQHF
TRBV12-3/TRBV12-4	-	-	TRBJ2-4	TGTGCCAGCAGGGGAGCACGGGAATCAAAAAACATTCAGTACTTC	CASRGARESKNIQYF
TRBV7-2	once	-	TRBJ2-7	TGTGCCAGCAGCTTTGGGGGAGCGACCGAGCAGTACTTC	CASSFGGATEQYF
TRBV27	few	-	TRBJ2-1	TGTGCCAGCAGTTCAACAGGAGCCCACAATGAGCAGTTCTTC	CASSSTGAHNEQFF
TRBV5-4	many	TRBD2	TRBJ2-4	TGTGCCAGCAGCTTGGGACCTAGCGGCCAAGCCAAAAACATTCAGTACTTC	CASSLGPSGQAKNIQYF
TRBV2	-	-	TRBJ2-1	TGTGCCAGCAGCGCACCCAATGAGCAGTTCTTC	CASSAPNEQFF
TRBV9	-	TRBD1	TRBJ1-5	TGTGCCAGCAGCGCGGGACAGGGGACGATTCAGCCCCAGCATTTT	CASSAGQGTIQPQHF
TRBV7-2	-	-	TRBJ2-5	TGTGCCAGCAGGACCCTCATTCAGGAGACCCAGTACTTC	CASRTLIQETQYF
TRBV12-3/TRBV12-4	few	-	TRBJ1-2	TGTGCCAGCAGTTTCCCCCCAACCCTATATGGCTACACCTTC	CASSFPPTLYGYTF
TRBV24-1	-	-	TRBJ2-2	TGTGCCACCAGTGATTTGCGTTCAGGGTCCGGGGAGCTGTTTTTT	CATSDLRSGSGELFF
TRBV7-2	few	TRBD2	TRBJ2-3	TGTGCCAGCAGCTTTACGGGAGGTGCTAGCACAGATACGCAGTATTTT	CASSFTGGASTDTQYF
TRBV20-1	few	-	TRBJ1-5	TGCAGTGCTAGAGAGACGGGCAATCAGCCCCAGCATTTT	CSARETGNQPQHF